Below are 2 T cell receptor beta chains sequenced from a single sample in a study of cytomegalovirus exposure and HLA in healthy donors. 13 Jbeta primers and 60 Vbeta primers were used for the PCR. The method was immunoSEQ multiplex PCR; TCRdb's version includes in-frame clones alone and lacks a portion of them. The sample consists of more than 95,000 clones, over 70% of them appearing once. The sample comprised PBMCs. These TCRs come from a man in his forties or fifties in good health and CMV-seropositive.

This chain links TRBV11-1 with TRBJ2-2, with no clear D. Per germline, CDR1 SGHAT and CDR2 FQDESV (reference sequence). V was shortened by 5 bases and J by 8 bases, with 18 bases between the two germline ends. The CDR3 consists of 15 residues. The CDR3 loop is CASSRSGQFLGELFF. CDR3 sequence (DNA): TGTGCCAGCAGCCGGTCTGGTCAATTTTTAGGGGAGCTGTTTTTT.

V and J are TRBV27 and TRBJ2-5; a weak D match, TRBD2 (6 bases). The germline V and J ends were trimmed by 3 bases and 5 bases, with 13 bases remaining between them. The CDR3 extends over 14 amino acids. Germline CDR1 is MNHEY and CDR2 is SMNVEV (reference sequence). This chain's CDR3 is CASSLGRREETQYF. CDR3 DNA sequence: TGTGCCAGCAGTTTGGGGAGGAGGGAGGAGACCCAGTACTTC.